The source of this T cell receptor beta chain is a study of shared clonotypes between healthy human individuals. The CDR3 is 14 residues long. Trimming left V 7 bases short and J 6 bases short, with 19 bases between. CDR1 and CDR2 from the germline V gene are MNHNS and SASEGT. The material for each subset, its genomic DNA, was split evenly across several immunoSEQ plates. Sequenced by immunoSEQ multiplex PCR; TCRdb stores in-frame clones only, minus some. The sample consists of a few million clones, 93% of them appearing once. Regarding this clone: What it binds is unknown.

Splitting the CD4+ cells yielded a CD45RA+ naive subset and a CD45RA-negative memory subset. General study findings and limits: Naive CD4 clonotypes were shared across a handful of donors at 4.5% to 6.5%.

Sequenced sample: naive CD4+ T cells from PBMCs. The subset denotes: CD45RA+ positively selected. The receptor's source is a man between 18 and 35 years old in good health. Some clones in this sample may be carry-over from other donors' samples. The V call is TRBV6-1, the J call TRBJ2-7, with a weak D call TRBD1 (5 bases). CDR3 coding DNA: TGTGCCAGCACCCCACGGACACCCTGGATCGAGCAGTACTTC. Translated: CASTPRTPWIEQYF.